The 15 T cell receptor beta chains below come from one sample, sequenced in a study of regulatory T cells in long-lasting Graves disease (dated by TCRdb to 2020 to 2023). The library was produced with multiplex PCR. The listed sequencing device is Illumina HiSeq 4000. iRepertoire HTBI primers and Arm-PCR amplification of CDR3 regions were used to construct TCR beta libraries. The public sequencing data were trimmed at Q25 with fastp and processed into clonotypes with MiXCR by TCRdb, which kept only in-frame beta chains. Rows matching on CDR3 protein sequence are summarized as one entry with the most common DNA and genes. A total of 510,000 or so distinct CDR3 sequences appear in this sample, 12% of them only once. Around 9.3% of the sample is held by the ten biggest clonotypes. The time point tag for this specimen amounts to: newly diagnosed GD, antithyroid drugs for less than 3 months. RNA was extracted from PBMCs in TRIzol for both TCR sequencing and RNA sequencing.

This same sample was also part of a study on T cells in Graves' hyperthyroidism and ophthalmopathy.

Sequencing was performed on peripheral blood mononuclear cells (PBMCs), taken at new diagnosis, from a patient treated with antithyroid drugs. Receptor source: a woman aged 25 to 45 with Graves disease. Donor details come from another sample of the same person, matched by shared clones.

This clonotype was seen many times. The rearrangement links TRBV14 to TRBJ2-7; 10 nucleotides line up with TRBD1. This CDR3 comprises 16 residues. The J segment lost 7 bases and the V segment lost 2 bases, leaving 11 bases of the junction unmatched. The germline gives CDR1 SGHDN, CDR2 FVKESK. The CDR3 DNA reads TGTGCCAGCAGCCAATGGATCGGGACAGGGGTGGGGGAGCAGTACTTC. Protein sequence: CASSQWIGTGVGEQYF.

In this sample, this clonotype turned up many times. The chain couples TRBV12-3 or TRBV12-4 to TRBJ1-2, with 9 positions matching TRBD1. V was pared by 5 bases and J by 8 bases, with 6 bases of the junction left unmatched. CDR3 size: 13 residues. The CDR3 loop is CASSKTDRGGYTF. The CDR3 DNA is TGTGCCAGCAGTAAGACGGACAGGGGAGGCTACACCTTC.

The sample holds many counts of this clonotype. V and J are TRBV19 and TRBJ1-1; D may be TRBD1 (6 bases). Looked up from germline, CDR1 is LNHDA and CDR2 is SQIVND (reference sequence). There are 17 residues in the CDR3. The V and J ends lost 5 bases and 0 bases respectively, with 19 bases between them. The chain's CDR3 is CASSPHPSAGVNTEAFF. The CDR3 bases are TGTGCCAGTAGTCCCCACCCTTCGGCAGGGGTGAACACTGAAGCTTTCTTT.

The rearrangement links TRBV7-3 to TRBJ2-3; no firm D call. Per the germline V gene, CDR1 is SGHTA and CDR2 is FQGTGA. Between the trimmed V and J ends, which lost 1 base and 5 bases, there was a span of 7 bases. The length of the CDR3 is 13 residues. CDR3 sequence (DNA): TGTGCCAGCAGCTTAAAGGGCGGAGATACGCAGTATTTT. Protein: CASSLKGGDTQYF.

Many counts were recorded for this clonotype. The chain couples TRBV5-1 to TRBJ2-7; 7 nucleotides match TRBD2. The length of the CDR3 is 13 residues. Germline-derived CDR1 and CDR2 are SGHRS and YFSETQ. J lost 3 bases, V lost 4 bases, and 4 bases had no gene match. CDR3 nucleotide sequence: TGCGCCAGCAGCCAGGAGCGGGACTACGAGCAGTACTTC. Translation: CASSQERDYEQYF.

This clonotype was seen at least ten times. The V call is TRBV12-3 or TRBV12-4, the J call TRBJ1-4; D not certain. V shed 6 bases and J shed 5 bases, with 7 bases lying between them. This CDR3 contains 12 residues. Here the CDR3 reads CASSYVNEKLFF. The CDR3, as DNA: TGTGCCAGCAGCTATGTGAATGAAAAACTGTTTTTT.

This sequence joins TRBV6-2 or TRBV6-3 and TRBJ2-2, with D unresolved. Germline V gene lookup returns CDR1 MNHEY and CDR2 SVGEGT. CDR3 length: 13 residues. Trimming took 2 bases from V and 1 from J, leaving 2 bases between them. The CDR3: CASSYKNTGELFF. The CDR3, as DNA: TGTGCCAGCAGTTACAAGAACACCGGGGAGCTGTTTTTT.

This clonotype was recorded at least ten times. The genes are TRBV29-1 and TRBJ1-1; no reliable D call. V dropped 6 bases and J dropped 3 bases, with 8 bases sitting between them. Germline V gene data show CDR1 as SQVTM and CDR2 as ANQGSEA. CDR3 length: 11 amino acids. The CDR3 reads CSVKTHTEAFF. CDR3 coding DNA: TGCAGCGTGAAGACCCACACTGAAGCTTTCTTT.

This clonotype was seen repeatedly, ten times or more. This chain connects TRBV27 to TRBJ2-3; 12 bases align to TRBD2. Germline loops: CDR1 MNHEY, CDR2 SMNVEV (reference sequence). The CDR3 has 16 residues. Unmatched junction bases numbered 8, after V lost 6 bases and J lost 4 bases. CDR3 bases: TGTGCCAGCAGAGCGCCTAGCGGGAGGGCCTCAGATACGCAGTATTTT. It encodes CASRAPSGRASDTQYF.

This clonotype was detected ten times or more. This rearrangement joins TRBV6-1 to TRBJ1-2, with D perhaps TRBD1 (6 bases). Trimming pared 6 bases from V and 0 bases from J, leaving 11 bases between. The CDR3 is 14 amino acids. Looked up from germline, CDR1 is MNHNS and CDR2 is SASEGT. The DNA for the CDR3 is TGTGCCAGCAGGGACGACAGGACTAACTATGGCTACACCTTC. This gives the protein CASRDDRTNYGYTF.

This clonotype was seen a few times. The CDR3 sequence is CASSLSAPQPQHF. The CDR3 DNA sequence: TGTGCCAGCAGCTTATCTGCGCCCCAGCCCCAGCATTTT. V and J are TRBV7-9 and TRBJ1-5; no clear D gene. Trimming stripped 2 bases from V and 7 bases from J, with 9 bases between. The CDR3 spans 13 residues. From germline, CDR1 is SEHNR and CDR2 FQNEAQ (reference sequence).

This clonotype was counted between two and nine times. The chain uses TRBV29-1 and TRBJ1-3, with D hard to call. V lost 3 bases to trimming and J lost 7 bases, with 13 bases between them. The CDR3 sequence is 13 residues long. Germline V gene sequence: CDR1 SQVTM, CDR2 ANQGSEA. The CDR3 here is CSVEEGSRNTIYF. The CDR3 DNA reads as TGCAGCGTTGAGGAGGGTTCTCGCAACACCATATATTTT.

This clonotype showed up many times. The chain recombines TRBV7-2 with TRBJ2-1; 13 bases match TRBD2. The J segment lost 10 bases and the V segment lost 5 bases, leaving 8 bases of the junction unmatched. The CDR3 extends over 15 amino acids. Germline values: CDR1 SGHTA, CDR2 FQGNSA. CDR3 residues: CASSPGLAGLEEQFF. The CDR3 region has the DNA TGTGCCAGCAGCCCGGGACTAGCGGGGCTCGAGGAGCAGTTCTTC.

CDR3 amino acids: CASSMVNSPYEQYF. The CDR3 DNA follows: TGTGCCAGTAGTATGGTTAACAGTCCCTACGAGCAGTACTTC. The chain has TRBV19 and TRBJ2-7; D gene unclear. Germline V lookup: CDR1 LNHDA, CDR2 SQIVND (reference sequence). This CDR3 contains 14 residues. V lost 3 bases, J lost 2 bases, and 11 bases lay in between.

The sample holds many counts of this clonotype. A read error may account for a junction end that differs from germline. The chain carries TRBV5-1 and TRBJ2-2; 9 positions agree with TRBD1. The CDR3 spans 16 residues. Germline lookup yields CDR1 SGHRS and CDR2 YFSETQ. This chain's CDR3 is CASSPGQGANTGELFF. In DNA form, the CDR3 reads TGTGCCAGCAGTCCGGGACAGGGCGCGAACACCGGGGAGCTGTTTTTT.